In this sample, the clone carrying this T cell receptor (beta chain) turned up once. The source of the sample is a study of blood T cell repertoires in COVID-19. About the study: PBMCs, B-cell-depleted T cells, or T cells were the source of the cDNA or gDNA that made up the material.

Each participant's cohort was designated according to participant-reported clinical history. CDR3 size: 12 residues. Germline V gives CDR1 MNHEY, CDR2 SVGAGI. The V gene lost 6 bases and the J gene lost 3 bases, with 8 bases spanning the gap. Assay: immunoSEQ multiplex PCR; the TCRdb copy retains only in-frame clones and omits some. The repertoire holds about 440,000 clones, 70% to 90% seen once, with just under 2% in the top ten. The receptor comes from a woman between 18 and 29 years old with acute COVID-19. The V call is TRBV6-5, the J call TRBJ1-2, with D maybe TRBD1 (6 bases). Sequencing was performed on PBMCs or T cells enriched from blood (not recorded which). The CDR3 spells CASRTGDYGYTF. The CDR3 DNA follows: TGTGCCAGCAGGACAGGAGACTATGGCTACACCTTC.